This T cell receptor (beta chain) was identified during a study of identical twins (dated by TCRdb to about 2016). Context from the whole study: The study deep-sequenced TCR alpha and beta repertoires from monozygotic twins, unrelated adults of various ages and cord blood to test whether fetal clonotypes persist. To rule out contamination, replicate twin experiments were performed at different times with different library preparation protocols.

Only healthy Caucasian donors were included. The twin cohort consisted of three pairs of female monozygotic twins, all aged about 18 to 30 years. CD4+ and CD8+ T cell populations were isolated with positive isolation kits from Invitrogen. From the cysteine up to the phenylalanine, the CDR3 has a length of 17 residues. Left in the record is the CDR3 DNA by itself, 51 bases read in frame from the first base. V loses 5 bases at its end and J loses 4 bases; junction bases beyond the gene matches: 12. The germline V gene sets CDR1 to SGHVS and CDR2 to FQNEAQ. The library was built by means of 5' RACE. The sequencing machine was an Illumina HiSeq 2000. Template switching introduced a universal primer binding site; the final cDNA contained a unique molecular identifier, enabling accurate counting of TCR cDNA molecules. Specific primers in the conserved constant-segment region were used to synthesize first-strand cDNA for TCR alpha and beta chains. To control for contamination, each cDNA library was double barcoded with a SMART-Mk sample barcode plus Illumina barcodes. TruSeq adapter sequences, together with Illumina sample barcodes, were added in two successive PCR steps. The Illumina HiSeq platform was used with custom primers to sequence TCR alpha and beta cDNA libraries. Per the original workflow: Raw reads were processed with MiGEC to extract unique molecular identifiers, and MiXCR was used to determine CDR3 positions. Recombination models were inferred per individual with the repgenHMM and IGoR tools using an EM algorithm. The analysis of shared clonotypes was done with the tcR package in R, with sharing normalized by the product of cloneset sizes. Out-of-frame nonproductive sequences were analyzed to study raw recombination free of thymic and clonal selection effects. TCRdb's own reprocessing of the public reads used fastp at Q25 and MiXCR and kept productive beta chains. Each entry merges the rows of one CDR3 protein and shows their most common DNA and genes. For this entry, the V and J calls and clone size follow TCRdb and not the study's own pipeline. Counted in this sample were roughly 230,000 distinct CDR3 sequences; around 8.3% of them appeared once. The ten largest clones capture roughly 3.1% of the sample.

With respect to this clonotype: The clone's antigen remains unknown. Base qualities are not at hand, and no much larger clone is one base apart.

Beyond this particular receptor, the publication reports: Because the same donors could not be followed over many years, conclusions were based on cross-sectional statistical analysis. Invariant T cells such as MAIT and iNKT could partly confound zero-insertion analyses, although diverse VJ usage argued against such confounding for most clonotypes. Abundant cord blood beta clonotypes had fewer insertions, young adult naive repertoires showed a similar but weaker trend, and memory repertoires showed no such trend. Recombination models systematically underestimated out-of-frame TCR alpha sharing in monozygotic twins but agreed with sharing between unrelated individuals. Compared with coincidental sharing between unrelated individuals, out-of-frame TCR alpha sequences shared between twins showed an excess of sequences with low generation probability. Excess twin sharing in beta out-of-frame sequences was weaker because fewer shared sequences lowered the signal-to-noise ratio.

This sample was also put to use in a study of yellow fever vaccine responses in identical twins. As noted in the second study: The T cell response to vaccination in identical twins was reported by the authors to appear partly convergent and partly personalized. Focusing on identical twins, the study followed the T cell clones that responded to the vaccine, and did so with precision.

This receptor was identified in a woman aged 18-29 years in good health. The chain is made from TRBV7-8 and TRBJ2-1; TRBD2 aligns with 9 central bases. Source material: CD8+ T cells sorted from blood. The DNA is TGTGCCAGCAGCCCGCCATATCCTCTAGCGGGGTACAATGAGCAGTTCTTC. Its protein is CASSPPYPLAGYNEQFF.